This entry lists 30 T cell receptor beta chains sequenced from one sample in a study of blood T cell repertoires in COVID-19. Data came from immunoSEQ multiplex PCR; TCRdb stores just in-frame clones and leaves some out. The repertoire holds some 390,000 clones, with 80% to 90% as singletons. The sequenced sample consisted of PBMCs or T cells enriched from blood (not recorded which). The receptors derive from a man aged 30 to 39 who had recovered from COVID-19.

V and J are TRBV20-1 and TRBJ1-1; D gene unclear. Germline loops: CDR1 DFQATT, CDR2 SNEGSKA (reference sequence). The V and J ends lost 3 bases and 2 bases respectively, with 7 bases between them. The CDR3 loop spans 12 amino acids. The CDR3 DNA follows: TGCAGTGCTAGTGAGAGCAACACTGAAGCTTTCTTT. Protein sequence: CSASESNTEAFF.

V and J are TRBV2 and TRBJ2-7, with 7 bases matching TRBD2. The CDR3 has 12 residues. V lost 5 bases to trimming and J lost 3 bases; unmatched junction nucleotides: 1. Germline values: CDR1 SNHLY, CDR2 FYNNEI. The CDR3 DNA reads TGTGCCAGCAGTCCGGGGGGCTACGAGCAGTACTTC. Amino acids: CASSPGGYEQYF.

V is TRBV9 and J is TRBJ2-7, with no clear D. Germline V CDR1 and CDR2: SGDLS, YYNGEE. The V and J ends lost 5 bases and 0 bases respectively, with 9 bases between them. This CDR3 region has 13 residues. The CDR3, as DNA: TGTGCCAGCAGTGGAGCATCCTCCTACGAGCAGTACTTC. Protein product: CASSGASSYEQYF. Full variable domain (remainder filled in from reference TRBV9 and TRBJ2-7): DSGVTQTPKHLITATGQRVTLRCSPRSGDLSVYWYQQSLDQGLQFLIQYYNGEERAKGNILERFSAQQFPDLHSELNLSSLELGDSALYFCASSGASSYEQYFGPGTRLTVT.

J is TRBJ2-7 and V is TRBV6-1, with D perhaps TRBD2 (5 bases). The ends were cut back, 3 bases at V and 2 bases at J, with 14 bases in the middle. Germline V gene data show CDR1 as MNHNS and CDR2 as SASEGT. The CDR3 loop spans 15 amino acids. Here the CDR3 reads CASSEAGHQTYEQYF. The CDR3 DNA is TGTGCCAGCAGTGAGGCGGGCCACCAGACCTACGAGCAGTACTTC.

The sample holds one count of this clone. V is TRBV11-2 and J is TRBJ2-7, with D possibly TRBD2 on 6 matching bases. Looked up from germline, CDR1 is SGHAT and CDR2 is FQNNGV. V was pared by 0 bases and J by 3 bases, with 9 bases between. This CDR3 is 14 amino acids long. CDR3 residues: CASSLDTSFYEQYF. The DNA of the CDR3 is TGTGCCAGCAGCTTAGATACTAGCTTCTACGAGCAGTACTTC.

The V gene is TRBV19, the J gene TRBJ2-1; tentatively, D is TRBD1 (6 bases). CDR1 is LNHDA and CDR2 is SQIVND in the germline V gene (reference sequence). The CDR3 is made up of 15 amino acids. Between the trimmed V and J ends, which lost 9 bases and 3 bases, there was a span of 18 bases. Here the CDR3 DNA reads TGTGCCAGCAGCAAGAGGCAGGGGAACTACAATGAGCAGTTCTTC. Its translation: CASSKRQGNYNEQFF.

This clone has just one count. The chain links TRBV30 to TRBJ2-5; a possible D gene is TRBD2 (6 bases). This CDR3 comprises 14 residues. Germline V gene lookup returns CDR1 GTSNPN and CDR2 SVGIG (reference sequence). The germline V and J ends were trimmed by 3 bases and 1 base, with 12 bases remaining between them. The DNA of the CDR3 is TGTGCCTGGAGGCGCGGGATAGCCCAAGAGACCCAGTACTTC. This sequence encodes CAWRRGIAQETQYF.

CDR3 nucleotides: TGCGCCAGCAGCTTGGCCCTAGCGGGCCCCACAGATACGCAGTATTTT. This encodes CASSLALAGPTDTQYF. The genes are TRBV5-1 and TRBJ2-3; 8 bases are a match to TRBD2. J lost 2 bases, V lost 0 bases, and 5 bases had no gene match. CDR1 and CDR2 from the germline V gene are SGHRS and YFSETQ. The CDR3 has 16 residues.

The rearrangement joins TRBV27 to TRBJ1-3, with TRBD1 as a possible D gene (5 bases). The CDR3 is 14 residues long. The V and J ends lost 5 bases and 2 bases respectively, with 10 bases between them. Per the germline V gene, CDR1 is MNHEY and CDR2 is SMNVEV (reference sequence). CDR3 sequence: CASSQGYPGNTIYF. The CDR3 DNA is TGTGCCAGCAGTCAGGGCTATCCTGGAAACACCATATATTTT.

The V and J genes are TRBV11-2 and TRBJ2-1, with 10 bases fitting TRBD2. This CDR3 has 15 residues. After removal of 0 bases from V and 8 bases from J, the junction contained 4 bases not matched to a gene. The germline CDR1 and CDR2 sequences are SGHAT and FQNNGV. The DNA of the CDR3 is TGTGCCAGCAGCTTAGAAGCGGGAGGGCCGCATGAGCAGTTCTTC. Its translation: CASSLEAGGPHEQFF.

The V and J genes are TRBV6-1 and TRBJ1-2, with a weak D call TRBD1 (5 bases). The CDR3 is 15 amino acids. V lost 0 bases, J lost 2 bases, and 10 bases lay in between. Germline V lookup: CDR1 MNHNS, CDR2 SASEGT. The CDR3 protein is CASSEALQGNYGYTF. CDR3 sequence (DNA): TGTGCCAGCAGTGAAGCGCTTCAGGGAAACTATGGCTACACCTTC.

The chain links TRBV15 to TRBJ1-1; no clear D gene. Between the trimmed V and J ends, which lost 0 bases and 0 bases, there was a span of 11 bases. Germline V gives CDR1 LNHNV, CDR2 YYDKDF (reference sequence). This CDR3 spans 16 amino acids. This chain's CDR3 is CATSRDNVRVNTEAFF. CDR3 DNA sequence: TGTGCCACCAGCAGAGATAACGTGCGGGTGAACACTGAAGCTTTCTTT.

This chain links TRBV7-9 with TRBJ2-3; tentatively, D is TRBD2 (6 bases). Germline CDR1 is SEHNR and CDR2 is FQNEAQ (reference sequence). The V end lost 3 bases, the J end lost 4 bases, and 11 bases lay between the germline ends. This CDR3 is 14 amino acids long. The CDR3 bases are TGTGCCAGCAGCTTTGCTAGCGAGGCAGATACGCAGTATTTT. This sequence encodes CASSFASEADTQYF.

This clone has only one observation. V usage is TRBV15 and J usage is TRBJ1-1, with a possible D match to TRBD1 (6 bases). Between the trimmed V and J ends, which lost 2 bases and 4 bases, there was a span of 8 bases. The CDR3 length is 13 residues. Germline-derived CDR1 and CDR2 are LNHNV and YYDKDF (reference sequence). CDR3 bases: TGTGCCACCAGCAGAAAAGGGGGCACTGAAGCTTTCTTT. Its translation is CATSRKGGTEAFF.

This clone showed up just a few times. The rearrangement joins TRBV7-9 to TRBJ1-2; possibly TRBD1 for D (5 bases). This CDR3 is 14 amino acids long. Germline assignment: CDR1 SEHNR and CDR2 FQNEAQ (reference sequence). Trimming took off 0 bases at V and 2 bases at J, with 7 bases between the two ends. This chain's CDR3 is CASSLAAGNYGYTF. The CDR3 nucleotides read TGTGCCAGCAGCTTAGCGGCAGGGAACTATGGCTACACCTTC.

The chain links TRBV7-8 to TRBJ2-6, with D perhaps TRBD1 (6 bases). Looked up from germline, CDR1 is SGHVS and CDR2 is FQNEAQ. V was trimmed by 5 bases and J by 2 bases, leaving 10 bases between them. This CDR3 comprises 15 residues. The CDR3 DNA follows: TGTGCCAGCAGCCCAGGGGCGCCTGGGGCCAACGTCCTGACTTTC. Translated: CASSPGAPGANVLTF.

This sequence joins TRBV12-5 and TRBJ2-7; TRBD2 agrees at 8 bases. Germline V gene sequence: CDR1 LGHNT, CDR2 FRNRAP. The trim removed 5 bases at V and 2 bases at J, leaving 8 bases unmatched. The CDR3 is 15 residues long. CDR3 in DNA: TGTGCTAGTGGTGGTCGGCGGGAGGATACCTACGAGCAGTACTTC. It yields the protein CASGGRREDTYEQYF.

The chain combines TRBV6-5 with TRBJ1-2; possible D gene TRBD1, 5 bases. This CDR3 is 13 amino acids long. Trimming removed 7 bases at V and 2 bases at J, with 11 bases between. CDR1 and CDR2 (germline): MNHEY, SVGAGI. The CDR3 coding sequence is TGTGCCAGCAAGCGAGACAGAAACTATGGCTACACCTTC. Amino acid sequence: CASKRDRNYGYTF.

The chain couples TRBV27 to TRBJ2-7, with 7 bases aligning to TRBD1. With 10 bases clipped from V and 2 bases from J, the junction kept 5 bases outside the gene matches. Germline loops: CDR1 MNHEY, CDR2 SMNVEV (reference sequence). The CDR3 covers 12 residues. CDR3 in amino acids: CATMTGTYEQYF. Here the CDR3 DNA reads TGTGCCACCATGACAGGGACCTACGAGCAGTACTTC.

V usage is TRBV7-9 and J usage is TRBJ2-7; the D gene is possibly TRBD1 (5 bases). The length of the CDR3 is 14 residues. CDR1 is SEHNR, CDR2 FQNEAQ, per germline (reference sequence). Trimming took off 9 bases at V and 3 bases at J, with 18 bases between the two ends. CDR3 region: CARLTGHFGYEQYF. CDR3 sequence (DNA): TGTGCCAGGTTAACCGGACATTTCGGCTACGAGCAGTACTTC.

This clone showed up just a few times. As DNA, the CDR3 is TGTGCCAGCAGTGAAAGTCCAGTAATCTATGGCTACACCTTC. The encoded protein is CASSESPVIYGYTF. This chain joins TRBV2 and TRBJ1-2; D not resolved. The CDR3 runs to 14 residues. Between the trimmed V and J ends, which lost 2 bases and 4 bases, there was a span of 11 bases. Germline CDR1 is SNHLY and CDR2 is FYNNEI.

The V gene is TRBV28, the J gene TRBJ1-3, with TRBD1 as a possible D gene (6 bases). The germline CDR1 and CDR2 sequences are MDHEN and SYDVKM. The V end was cut by 7 bases, the J end by 4 bases, with 17 bases between. The CDR3 runs to 15 residues. CDR3 residues: CASTPGDGSGNTIYF. The CDR3 DNA reads TGTGCCAGCACCCCAGGGGACGGTTCCGGAAACACCATATATTTT.

The chain is built from TRBV5-1 and TRBJ2-3; TRBD2 aligns across 9 bases. The V segment lost 1 base and the J segment 2 bases; nucleotides outside the gene matches: 2. The CDR3 has 15 amino acids. The germline CDR1 and CDR2 sequences are SGHRS and YFSETQ. In DNA, the CDR3 is TGCGCCAGCAGCTTGTCTAGCGGGAACACAGATACGCAGTATTTT. Translated, it gives CASSLSSGNTDTQYF.

The V gene is TRBV28, the J gene TRBJ2-6; the match to TRBD1 covers 7 bases. CDR1 is MDHEN, CDR2 SYDVKM, per germline. With 5 bases clipped from V and 1 base from J, the junction kept 11 bases outside the gene matches. The length of the CDR3 is 18 residues. The CDR3 here is CASSATQGIPSGANVLTF. CDR3 DNA: TGTGCCAGCAGTGCCACACAGGGGATCCCTTCTGGGGCCAACGTCCTGACTTTC.

The genes are TRBV6-5 and TRBJ2-5; D might be TRBD1 (5 bases). This CDR3 is 14 amino acids long. V was pared by 3 bases and J by 3 bases, with 11 bases between. From germline, CDR1 is MNHEY and CDR2 SVGAGI. CDR3 region: CASSYSGSKETQYF. The CDR3 DNA reads as TGTGCCAGCAGTTATTCAGGGTCAAAAGAGACCCAGTACTTC.

The rearrangement uses TRBV11-2 and TRBJ1-1; D is unresolved. Trimming removed 4 bases at V and 4 bases at J, with 13 bases between. The CDR3 is 14 residues long. Germline V gives CDR1 SGHAT, CDR2 FQNNGV. The CDR3 loop reads CASSSQRVGTEAFF. The CDR3 DNA follows: TGTGCCAGCAGCTCACAACGGGTGGGCACTGAAGCTTTCTTT.

The chain links TRBV5-5 to TRBJ2-7; D remains unclear. Germline loops: CDR1 SGHKS, CDR2 YYEKEE (reference sequence). V was pared by 1 base and J by 3 bases, with 8 bases between. The CDR3 extends over 13 amino acids. In DNA, the CDR3 is TGTGCCAGCAGCTTGCGAAACAACTACGAGCAGTACTTC. Encoded protein: CASSLRNNYEQYF.

The chain is built from TRBV24-1 and TRBJ2-2, with a possible D match to TRBD1 (5 bases). The CDR3 totals 14 residues. Deletions cut 10 bases from V and 4 bases from J, with 15 bases between. Germline V gene sequence: CDR1 KGHDR, CDR2 SFDVKD. The CDR3 coding sequence is TGTGCCACTCAGGGTACCCTGAGCACCGGGGAGCTGTTTTTT. Translating gives CATQGTLSTGELFF.

This sequence joins TRBV7-8 and TRBJ1-3; D uncertain. Germline values: CDR1 SGHVS, CDR2 FQNEAQ. V was clipped by 5 bases and J by 2 bases, with 4 bases between them. CDR3 size: 12 residues. CDR3 region: CASSPTGNTIYF. The CDR3 nucleotides read TGTGCCAGCAGCCCAACTGGAAACACCATATATTTT. Full variable domain (rest looked up from reference TRBV7-8 and TRBJ1-3): GAGVSQSPRYKVAKRGQDVALRCDPISGHVSLFWYQQALGQGPEFLTYFQNEAQLDKSGLPSDRFFAERPEGSVSTLKIQRTQQEDSAVYLCASSPTGNTIYFGEGSWLTVV.

The J gene is TRBJ2-3, the V gene TRBV12-3 or TRBV12-4, with 7 bases matching TRBD1. Trimming removed 6 bases from V and 8 bases from J; junction bases left unmatched: 8. The CDR3 consists of 13 residues. CDR3 nucleotide sequence: TGTGCCAGCAGATCGACAGGGAGTCCTACGCAGTATTTT. This gives the protein CASRSTGSPTQYF.